This TCR beta chain appears in the sequencing data of a study of a mutant IDH1 vaccine in newly diagnosed glioma. Study details: Treatment recipients were about 60% male and around 40% female, and their mean age was approximately 42 years. It was radiotherapy, temozolomide, or both that patients received previously, with most receiving both.

As to time point: baseline, week 1 (first vaccination visit). Treatment described: pre-vaccination baseline after standard-of-care therapy. The study enrolled donors with new WHO grade 3 or 4 IDH1-mutant, ATRX-lost astrocytomas. Clones were read by immunoSEQ multiplex PCR, and TCRdb kept only the in-frame ones, dropping some. Of 65,000 to 70,000 clones listed, about four fifths are singletons. The V gene's germline CDR1 is LNHDA and CDR2 SQIVND (reference sequence). With 5 bases removed from V and 8 bases from J, the gap between germline ends came to 15 bases. This CDR3 region has 14 residues. This chain uses TRBV19 with TRBJ1-4; tentatively, D is TRBD1 (5 bases). The material was peripheral blood mononuclear cells (PBMCs), obtained from a glioma patient treated with radiotherapy, temozolomide or both. The TCR was taken from a young woman with glioma. Some clones in this sample may be carry-over from other donors' samples. The CDR3 here is CASSSPGAGEKLFF. CDR3 DNA: TGTGCCAGTAGTTCCCCCGGGGCGGGCGAAAAACTGTTTTTT.